This entry lists 27 T cell receptor beta chains sequenced from one sample in a study of response to subunit inactivated influenza vaccine. One entry per CDR3 protein, called by TCRdb with MiXCR from the RT-PCR reads. The repertoire holds a few hundred thousand distinct CDR3 sequences, with around 15% as singletons. This specimen consisted of PBMCs from blood, obtained 11 to 12 days after vaccination. The receptors originated from a man in his forties or fifties who received an inactivated influenza vaccine.

This clonotype was recorded many times. The V call is TRBV20-1, the J call TRBJ1-1; D gene unclear. The germline V gene has CDR1 DFQATT and CDR2 SNEGSKA (reference sequence). The CDR3 sequence is 11 residues long. Trimming shortened V by 4 bases and J by 2 bases, and 5 bases separated the two germline ends. CDR3 loop: CSANHNTEAFF. CDR3 nucleotide sequence: TGCAGTGCTAATCATAACACTGAAGCTTTCTTT.

This clonotype was seen at least ten times. This chain connects TRBV6-2 or TRBV6-3 to TRBJ2-1, with 12 positions matching TRBD2. V lost 8 bases and J lost 7; bases outside the gene matches: 6. This CDR3 is 14 amino acids long. Germline values: CDR1 MNHEY, CDR2 SVGEGT. CDR3 residues: CASVLAGGLNEQFF. The DNA of the CDR3 is TGTGCCAGCGTCCTAGCGGGAGGGCTTAATGAGCAGTTCTTC.

This clonotype has a count of ten or more. The chain recombines TRBV3-1 with TRBJ2-1; no reliable D call. The CDR3 extends over 13 amino acids. V was pared by 4 bases and J by 6 bases, with 10 bases between. Germline V gene lookup returns CDR1 LGHDT and CDR2 YNNKEL (reference sequence). CDR3 loop: CASSPRMGNEQFF. The CDR3 DNA follows: TGTGCCAGCAGCCCCCGCATGGGCAATGAGCAGTTCTTC.

This clonotype was seen repeatedly, ten times or more. V gene TRBV4-3 combines with J gene TRBJ2-1, with a tentative D call TRBD2 (5 bases). The germline V gene has CDR1 LGHNA and CDR2 YSLEER. This CDR3 comprises 16 residues. Trimming removed 0 bases from V and 2 bases from J, with 11 bases in between. CDR3 nucleotide sequence: TGCGCCAGCAGCCAAGATGCCCTCGGGGCCTACAATGAGCAGTTCTTC. It encodes CASSQDALGAYNEQFF.

Only a few counts were recorded for this clonotype. The rearrangement uses TRBV5-1 and TRBJ2-5; D is possibly TRBD2 (6 bases). Between the trimmed V and J ends, which lost 4 bases and 7 bases, there was a span of 23 bases. The CDR3 has 16 residues. Germline values: CDR1 SGHRS, CDR2 YFSETQ. The DNA for the CDR3 is TGCGCCAGCAGCGTTACCACTACAGGAGGCGGGGTGACCCAGTACTTC. It specifies CASSVTTTGGGVTQYF.

This clonotype occurred many times. The chain joins TRBV6-2 or TRBV6-3 to TRBJ2-3; 11 nucleotides agree with TRBD2. The CDR3 loop spans 17 amino acids. V dropped 0 bases and J dropped 5; count of bases not matched to a gene: 7. From germline, CDR1 is MNHEY and CDR2 SVGEGT. The CDR3 protein is CASSYSMSLAGGDTQYF. In DNA, the CDR3 is TGTGCCAGCAGTTACTCGATGTCCCTAGCGGGAGGAGATACGCAGTATTTT.

This clonotype was picked up a small number of times. The chain recombines TRBV7-2 with TRBJ2-1; the D gene is possibly TRBD1 (5 bases). Trimming removed 5 bases at V and 7 bases at J, with 18 bases between. The CDR3 contains 15 residues. CDR1 and CDR2 (germline): SGHTA, FQGNSA. The CDR3 DNA is TGTGCCAGCAGCCTGGCCCAGGGTCAGTGGAATGAGCAGTTCTTC. This gives the protein CASSLAQGQWNEQFF.

This clonotype was recorded at least ten times. The V call is TRBV15, the J call TRBJ2-7; perhaps TRBD2 as D (6 bases). The CDR3 has 18 amino acids. Germline V gene lookup returns CDR1 LNHNV and CDR2 YYDKDF (reference sequence). V was shortened by 0 bases and J by 3 bases, with 21 bases between the two germline ends. CDR3 sequence (DNA): TGTGCCACCAGCAGAGATGACCCGGGAGAGGGGAATCTCTACGAGCAGTACTTC. It translates to CATSRDDPGEGNLYEQYF.

V and J are TRBV11-2 and TRBJ2-1; TRBD1 is a possible D gene (6 bases). Germline CDR1 is SGHAT and CDR2 is FQNNGV. V shed 0 bases and J shed 7 bases, with 19 bases lying between them. The CDR3 has 17 amino acids. The CDR3 coding sequence is TGTGCCAGCAGCTTAGAGGGGGCTGAGTTCGTGGTTAATGAGCAGTTCTTC. This translates into CASSLEGAEFVVNEQFF.

This sequence joins TRBV5-1 and TRBJ2-7, with 9 bases lining up with TRBD1. The CDR3 length is 15 residues. The ends lost 4 bases at V and 2 bases at J; junction bases unmatched: 7. CDR1 is SGHRS, CDR2 YFSETQ, per germline. CDR3 sequence reads: CASSARTGAPYEQYF. The CDR3 nucleotides read TGCGCCAGCAGCGCAAGGACAGGGGCTCCCTACGAGCAGTACTTC.

The V and J genes are TRBV7-2 and TRBJ2-7; D not resolved. V was trimmed by 0 bases and J by 3 bases, leaving 12 bases between them. The CDR3 contains 15 residues. CDR1 and CDR2 from the germline V gene are SGHTA and FQGNSA. The chain's CDR3 is CASSLALSLGYEQYF. The CDR3 DNA sequence: TGTGCCAGCAGCTTAGCGCTGTCCCTGGGCTACGAGCAGTACTTC.

In its sample, this clonotype was seen a few times. The rearrangement uses TRBV20-1 and TRBJ1-1, with D unresolved. The CDR3 covers 14 residues. Germline values: CDR1 DFQATT, CDR2 SNEGSKA (reference sequence). Deletions cut 4 bases from V and 1 base from J, with 13 bases between. As DNA, the CDR3 is TGCAGTGCTACCGAGGGAGGAGGGAACACTGAAGCTTTCTTT. It translates to CSATEGGGNTEAFF.

The V gene is TRBV7-2, the J gene TRBJ1-6, with a possible D match to TRBD1 (5 bases). Germline V CDR1 and CDR2: SGHTA, FQGNSA. Trimming stripped 4 bases from V and 7 bases from J, with 11 bases between. The CDR3 loop spans 14 amino acids. The CDR3 sequence: CASSSGHRNSPLHF. The DNA of the CDR3 is TGTGCCAGCAGCTCCGGACACCGAAATTCACCCCTCCACTTT.

The chain carries TRBV20-1 and TRBJ2-3; TRBD2 matches at 11 bases. V lost 3 bases to trimming and J lost 1 base; unmatched junction nucleotides: 9. There are 17 residues in the CDR3. CDR1 and CDR2 (germline): DFQATT, SNEGSKA (reference sequence). In DNA, the CDR3 is TGCAGTGCTAGTGTAGCGGGAGGGCCTTCACGCACAGATACGCAGTATTTT. It is translated as CSASVAGGPSRTDTQYF.

This clonotype has a handful of counts. The V and J genes are TRBV21-1 and TRBJ2-1; the table's D call of TRBD1 was not tested on the DNA. TRBV21-1 is recorded as a pseudogene. CDR3 size: 21 residues. CDR3 protein: CASSRKGVDITVISSYNEQFF. Here the CDR3 DNA reads TGTGCCAGCAGCAGAAAGGGGGTCGATATAACCGTTATAAGCTCCTACAATGAGCAGTTCTTC.

The chain couples TRBV7-2 to TRBJ2-1; D ambiguous. Germline values: CDR1 SGHTA, CDR2 FQGNSA. V was clipped by 4 bases and J by 1 base, with 11 bases between them. The length of the CDR3 is 15 residues. The CDR3 nucleotides read TGTGCCAGCAGCTACCAAAGCGAGTCCTACAATGAGCAGTTCTTC. Translation: CASSYQSESYNEQFF.

About this clonotype: Since no conserved phenylalanine or tryptophan closes the CDR3, a read error is the likely cause. The limits of the CDR3 on the DNA are not certain, so only TCRdb's listed CDR3 is given. The chain couples TRBV4-3 to TRBJ2-3; the DNA was not used to check the table's D call, TRBD2. CDR1 LGHNA and CDR2 YSLEER come from the germline V gene. The CDR3 contains 15 residues when both ends are counted. The chain's CDR3 is CASSQSFTGTSGPIV.

V gene TRBV7-2 combines with J gene TRBJ2-1, with 14 nucleotides matching TRBD2. Germline CDR1 reads SGHTA; CDR2 reads FQGNSA. This CDR3 is 17 amino acids long. After removal of 5 bases from V and 7 bases from J, the junction contained 10 bases not matched to a gene. CDR3 residues: CASSRGPGLAGDNEQFF. Here the CDR3 DNA reads TGTGCCAGCAGCCGGGGACCGGGACTAGCGGGGGATAATGAGCAGTTCTTC.

In its sample, this clonotype was seen a few times. The V gene is TRBV20-1, the J gene TRBJ1-2, with D possibly matching TRBD1 (5 bases). Trimming took off 5 bases at V and 3 bases at J, with 13 bases between the two ends. Germline-derived CDR1 and CDR2 are DFQATT and SNEGSKA (reference sequence). This CDR3 has 13 amino acids. The CDR3 nucleotides read TGCAGTGCTGGCAGGGATCCGTACTATGGCTACACCTTC. Its translation: CSAGRDPYYGYTF.

This chain connects TRBV6-5 to TRBJ2-7; TRBD1 aligns across 7 bases. CDR3 length: 14 amino acids. The ends lost 0 bases at V and 4 bases at J; junction bases unmatched: 3. CDR1 is MNHEY, CDR2 SVGAGI, per germline. The CDR3 nucleotides are TGTGCCAGCAGTTACTCGGGACAGTCTTACGAGCAGTACTTC. This translates into CASSYSGQSYEQYF.

This clonotype was counted between two and nine times. The chain has TRBV3-1 and TRBJ2-7; 7 bases agree with TRBD1. V shed 2 bases, J shed 2 bases, and the junction held 3 bases outside the gene matches. Germline V gives CDR1 LGHDT, CDR2 YNNKEL (reference sequence). This CDR3 spans 14 amino acids. The CDR3 region has the DNA TGTGCCAGCAGCCAATGGCAGGGGGCCTACGAGCAGTACTTC. Its translation: CASSQWQGAYEQYF.

The chain employs TRBV20-1 and TRBJ2-3; D is possibly TRBD2 (5 bases). The CDR3 runs 15 residues. Germline-derived CDR1 and CDR2 are DFQATT and SNEGSKA (reference sequence). The V gene lost 3 bases and the J gene lost 2 bases, with 15 bases spanning the gap. CDR3: CSASGRGSLTDTQYF. The CDR3 coding sequence is TGCAGTGCTAGCGGCAGAGGGAGTCTCACAGATACGCAGTATTTT.

This clonotype was detected a few times. The V and J genes are TRBV29-1 and TRBJ2-5; maybe TRBD1 (6 bases). The CDR3 covers 13 residues. Trimming took 8 bases from V and 4 from J, leaving 17 bases between them. Per the germline V gene, CDR1 is SQVTM and CDR2 is ANQGSEA. The CDR3 sequence is CSTRWGRGETQYF. The CDR3 DNA follows: TGCAGCACAAGGTGGGGGCGCGGAGAGACCCAGTACTTC.

This clonotype was picked up a small number of times. The chain joins TRBV28 to TRBJ1-4; D gene ambiguous. The CDR3 runs to 12 residues. Germline V lookup: CDR1 MDHEN, CDR2 SYDVKM. V dropped 2 bases and J dropped 7 bases, with 5 bases sitting between them. The CDR3 loop reads CASSLKGEKLFF. The CDR3 DNA follows: TGTGCCAGCAGTTTAAAAGGTGAAAAACTGTTTTTT.

V gene TRBV5-6 combines with J gene TRBJ1-2; D not certain. There are 13 residues in the CDR3. Germline V gives CDR1 SGHDT, CDR2 YYEEEE. The V gene lost 2 bases and the J gene lost 5 bases, with 10 bases spanning the gap. The CDR3 region has the DNA TGTGCCAGCAGCTTCTCGTCGGGGTATGGCTACACCTTC. It codes for CASSFSSGYGYTF.

The CDR3 loop is CASSSRTGIPGELFF. The CDR3 coding sequence is TGTGCCAGCAGTTCCCGGACAGGGATCCCCGGGGAGCTGTTTTTT. The chain employs TRBV28 and TRBJ2-2; 8 nucleotides align to TRBD1. The CDR3 length is 15 residues. V gave up 4 bases and J gave up 6 bases; unmatched junction bases: 7. Germline CDR1 and CDR2: MDHEN and SYDVKM.

This chain uses TRBV7-4 with TRBJ2-4; no firm D call. Germline CDR1 and CDR2: SGHVT and SQSDAQ. V was cut by 3 bases and J by 8 bases, with 14 bases left in between. This CDR3 comprises 14 residues. The CDR3 spells CASSLVGMADIQYF. DNA of the CDR3: TGTGCCAGCAGCTTGGTAGGGATGGCCGACATTCAGTACTTC.